The 31 T cell receptor beta chains reported below all come from one sample, sequenced in a study of cytomegalovirus exposure and HLA in healthy donors. With 60 Vbeta and 13 Jbeta primers, the PCR was carried out. Data came from immunoSEQ multiplex PCR; TCRdb stores just in-frame clones and leaves some out. The profile shows some 180,000 clones, around 84% of them singletons. Sequences were obtained from PBMCs. The receptors here all came from a man in his thirties or forties in good health and CMV-seropositive.

The CDR3 reads CASSMYSGSNEQFF. DNA of the CDR3: TGTGCCAGTAGTATGTATAGCGGGAGTAATGAGCAGTTCTTC. The chain joins TRBV19 to TRBJ2-1; 9 bases align to TRBD2. Germline V gives CDR1 LNHDA, CDR2 SQIVND (reference sequence). J was trimmed by 7 bases and V by 3 bases; bases with no gene match: 4. The CDR3 sequence is 14 residues long. Supplemented by reference TRBV19 and TRBJ2-1, the full variable domain reads DGGITQSPKYLFRKEGQNVTLSCEQNLNHDAMYWYRQDPGQGLRLIYYSQIVNDFQKGDIAEGYSVSREKKESFPLTVTSAQKNPTAFYLCASSMYSGSNEQFFGPGTRLTVL.

This CDR3 is CATAAAHNSPLHF. The CDR3 bases are TGTGCCACGGCGGCAGCACATAATTCACCCCTCCACTTT. V gene TRBV19 combines with J gene TRBJ1-6; D is undetermined. The CDR3 runs to 13 residues. V lost 10 bases to trimming and J lost 5 bases, with 12 bases between them. The germline CDR1 and CDR2 sequences are LNHDA and SQIVND (reference sequence).

V is TRBV10-1 and J is TRBJ2-7; tentatively, D is TRBD1 (5 bases). CDR3 size: 13 residues. V lost 5 bases and J 2 bases, leaving 10 bases between the germline ends. Looked up from germline, CDR1 is WNHNN and CDR2 is SYGVQD (reference sequence). CDR3 nucleotides: TGCGCCAGCAGTCCAGGGCCGACCTACGAGCAGTACTTC. Protein product: CASSPGPTYEQYF.

The rearrangement links TRBV6-6 to TRBJ2-7; 8 bases are shared with TRBD2. J was trimmed by 5 bases and V by 8 bases; bases with no gene match: 8. Germline lookup yields CDR1 MNHNY and CDR2 SVGAGI (reference sequence). The CDR3 consists of 13 residues. CDR3 sequence: CASLSGTSHEQYF. Here the CDR3 DNA reads TGTGCCAGCCTTAGCGGGACATCCCACGAGCAGTACTTC.

V and J are TRBV6-5 and TRBJ1-1; D call uncertain. The CDR3 is 16 amino acids. Germline CDR1 MNHEY, CDR2 SVGAGI. V lost 0 bases and J 0 bases, leaving 11 bases between the germline ends. CDR3 sequence: CASSYSRRALNTEAFF. The CDR3 DNA follows: TGTGCCAGCAGTTACTCGAGGCGCGCTCTGAACACTGAAGCTTTCTTT.

As DNA, the CDR3 is TGTGCCAGCAGCTTAGCGGGTACCTTCTACGAGCAGTACTTC. This codes for CASSLAGTFYEQYF. This rearrangement joins TRBV5-4 to TRBJ2-7; D is perhaps TRBD2 (6 bases). Per germline, CDR1 SGHNT and CDR2 YYREEE (reference sequence). The CDR3 extends over 14 amino acids. The germline V and J ends were trimmed by 2 bases and 3 bases, with 12 bases remaining between them.

The chain employs TRBV5-1 and TRBJ2-7; possibly TRBD1 for D (6 bases). There are 15 residues in the CDR3. The V end was cut by 0 bases, the J end by 7 bases, with 17 bases between. The germline V gene has CDR1 SGHRS and CDR2 YFSETQ. The DNA of the CDR3 is TGCGCCAGCAGCTTGGGGGGGCCTAGTCTGAGTGAGCAGTACGTC. Translated, it gives CASSLGGPSLSEQYV.

The rearrangement uses TRBV5-1 and TRBJ2-2, with unresolved D. The CDR3 covers 16 residues. The V end was cut by 4 bases, the J end by 2 bases, with 15 bases between. The germline V gene encodes CDR1 SGHRS and CDR2 YFSETQ. This CDR3 reads CASSASTQANTGELFF. In DNA form, the CDR3 reads TGCGCCAGCAGCGCCTCAACCCAGGCTAACACCGGGGAGCTGTTTTTT.

The chain has TRBV9 and TRBJ1-3, with TRBD1 identical over 7 bases. The CDR3 consists of 17 residues. With 4 bases clipped from V and 4 bases from J, the junction kept 14 bases outside the gene matches. Germline V lookup: CDR1 SGDLS, CDR2 YYNGEE. The CDR3 reads CASSPRQTGKSGNTIYF. For the CDR3, the DNA is TGTGCCAGCAGCCCCCGTCAGACAGGGAAGTCGGGAAACACCATATATTTT. Full variable domain (outside the CDR3, taken from reference TRBV9 and TRBJ1-3): DSGVTQTPKHLITATGQRVTLRCSPRSGDLSVYWYQQSLDQGLQFLIQYYNGEERAKGNILERFSAQQFPDLHSELNLSSLELGDSALYFCASSPRQTGKSGNTIYFGEGSWLTVV.

V gene TRBV5-8 combines with J gene TRBJ1-6, with no clear D. V lost 6 bases to trimming and J lost 7 bases, with 23 bases between them. The CDR3 totals 17 residues. CDR1 is SGHTS and CDR2 is YDEGEE in the germline V gene. The CDR3 DNA reads as TGTGCCAGCACGCTTGGAATGGACTGGGCGTCGAATTCACCCCTCCACTTT. Translated, it gives CASTLGMDWASNSPLHF.

A few counts support this clone. The chain links TRBV5-6 to TRBJ1-1; D gene ambiguous. This CDR3 is built from 11 residues. Germline V gene data show CDR1 as SGHDT and CDR2 as YYEEEE. The ends were cut back, 3 bases at V and 6 bases at J, with 6 bases in the middle. CDR3 region: CASSSFSEAFF. The CDR3 region has the DNA TGTGCCAGCAGCTCCTTCTCTGAAGCTTTCTTT.

The chain uses TRBV9 and TRBJ2-5; TRBD2 is a possible D gene (6 bases). Per germline, CDR1 SGDLS and CDR2 YYNGEE. The CDR3 totals 15 residues. The V end lost 4 bases, the J end lost 4 bases, and 17 bases lay between the germline ends. CDR3 loop: CASSLYDTGRETQYF. The CDR3 region has the DNA TGTGCCAGCAGCCTCTATGACACCGGGAGAGAGACCCAGTACTTC.

The rearrangement links TRBV27 to TRBJ2-1; 7 nucleotides agree with TRBD2. The CDR3 extends over 14 amino acids. V lost 3 bases, J lost 3 bases, and 2 bases stayed unmatched. CDR1 and CDR2 from the germline V gene are MNHEY and SMNVEV (reference sequence). This CDR3 is CASSFGTNYNEQFF. CDR3 sequence (DNA): TGTGCCAGCAGTTTCGGGACTAACTACAATGAGCAGTTCTTC.

V is TRBV5-1 and J is TRBJ2-1; TRBD2 might be the D (5 bases). Trimming removed 4 bases at V and 7 bases at J, with 21 bases between. The CDR3 loop spans 16 amino acids. The germline V gene encodes CDR1 SGHRS and CDR2 YFSETQ. The CDR3 sequence is CASSPDSGPDLNEQFF. The CDR3 nucleotides read TGCGCCAGCAGCCCCGATAGTGGTCCGGACTTAAATGAGCAGTTCTTC.

This chain connects TRBV6-5 to TRBJ1-3; possibly TRBD1 for D (6 bases). Trimming removed 8 bases from V and 5 bases from J, with 19 bases in between. CDR3 length: 15 amino acids. Looked up from germline, CDR1 is MNHEY and CDR2 is SVGAGI. Here the CDR3 reads CASSRGGATRNTIYF. The CDR3, as DNA: TGTGCCAGCTCCCGAGGGGGGGCGACGAGAAACACCATATATTTT.

V is TRBV5-5 and J is TRBJ2-2; 10 bases agree with TRBD2. Germline loops: CDR1 SGHKS, CDR2 YYEKEE (reference sequence). Germline trimming cut 2 bases from V and 6 bases from J; bases unmatched to any gene: 4. The length of the CDR3 is 15 residues. The CDR3 DNA reads TGTGCCAGCAGCTTACTAGCGGGATACCCCGGGGAGCTGTTTTTT. Translated, it gives CASSLLAGYPGELFF.

Concerning this clone: Within the sample, other DNA sequences also encode this same CDR3. The rearrangement joins TRBV7-2 to TRBJ2-7, with D unresolved. This CDR3 is 13 amino acids long. Germline V gene sequence: CDR1 SGHTA, CDR2 FQGNSA. Trimming took 3 bases from V and 2 from J, leaving 8 bases between them. CDR3 in amino acids: CASSLGRAYEQYF. The DNA of the CDR3 is TGTGCCAGCAGCTTGGGCAGAGCCTACGAGCAGTACTTC.

The chain recombines TRBV5-1 with TRBJ2-5; weak D call: TRBD1 (7 bases). Per germline, CDR1 SGHRS and CDR2 YFSETQ. V was trimmed by 1 base and J by 4 bases, leaving 11 bases between them. CDR3 length: 14 amino acids. The DNA of the CDR3 is TGCGCCAGCAGCTTGATCCAGGGGGGAGAGACCCAGTACTTC. Its translation is CASSLIQGGETQYF.

The J gene is TRBJ1-4, the V gene TRBV11-3; 8 positions agree with TRBD1. The germline V gene has CDR1 SGHNT and CDR2 YENEEA. The CDR3 totals 16 residues. V gave up 5 bases and J gave up 1 base; unmatched junction bases: 6. CDR3 nucleotide sequence: TGTGCCAGCAGCACCAGACAGGGGATAACTAATGAAAAACTGTTTTTT. Its protein is CASSTRQGITNEKLFF.

The chain combines TRBV30 with TRBJ2-5; 7 bases match TRBD2. Germline assignment: CDR1 GTSNPN and CDR2 SVGIG (reference sequence). The CDR3 length is 12 residues. V lost 4 bases, J lost 5 bases, and 4 bases stayed unmatched. CDR3 DNA sequence: TGTGCCTGGAACTGGGGGGGGGAGACCCAGTACTTC. It encodes CAWNWGGETQYF.

V gene TRBV20-1 combines with J gene TRBJ1-5; D gene ambiguous. Germline V gene data show CDR1 as DFQATT and CDR2 as SNEGSKA (reference sequence). The CDR3 runs 11 residues. V lost 6 bases, J lost 15 bases, and 18 bases lay in between. This CDR3 is CSAWRDSRPHF. The CDR3 bases are TGCAGTGCCTGGCGGGATTCGCGCCCGCATTTT.

The chain couples TRBV5-1 to TRBJ2-1; TRBD1 might be the D (6 bases). V gave up 2 bases and J gave up 3 bases, with 9 bases separating them. Germline loops: CDR1 SGHRS, CDR2 YFSETQ. The CDR3 covers 14 residues. In DNA, the CDR3 is TGCGCCAGCAGCTTAGAGGACAGCTACAATGAGCAGTTCTTC. Translated, it gives CASSLEDSYNEQFF.

The sample holds one count of this clone. The CDR3 DNA sequence: TGTGCCACCAGCAGAGATCGCGGGAGACGCACAGATACGCAGTATTTT. This gives the protein CATSRDRGRRTDTQYF. The chain employs TRBV15 and TRBJ2-3; 7 bases match TRBD2. CDR3 length: 16 amino acids. Losses at the gene ends were 0 bases for V and 1 base for J; bases not matched to a gene: 4. Looked up from germline, CDR1 is LNHNV and CDR2 is YYDKDF (reference sequence). The variable domain in full, with the rest retrieved from reference TRBV15 and TRBJ2-3, is DAMVIQNPRYQVTQFGKPVTLSCSQTLNHNVMYWYQQKSSQAPKLLFHYYDKDFNNEADTPDNFQSRRPNTSFCFLDIRSPGLGDTAMYLCATSRDRGRRTDTQYFGPGTRLTVL.

The chain has TRBV4-3 and TRBJ2-1, with a possible D match to TRBD2 (5 bases). The length of the CDR3 is 16 residues. Per germline, CDR1 LGHNA and CDR2 YSLEER. V lost 0 bases to trimming and J lost 4 bases, with 13 bases between them. Written as DNA, the CDR3 is TGCGCCAGCAGCCAAGATAACCTAGCATCATACAATGAGCAGTTCTTC. It specifies CASSQDNLASYNEQFF.

J is TRBJ1-3 and V is TRBV6-1, with TRBD1 as a possible D gene (5 bases). Germline V CDR1 and CDR2: MNHNS, SASEGT. V was pared by 6 bases and J by 2 bases, with 14 bases between. The CDR3 extends over 15 amino acids. The CDR3, as DNA: TGTGCCAGCAGGACCGGAAGGGGCCCTGGAAACACCATATATTTT. Amino acids: CASRTGRGPGNTIYF.

The V call is TRBV7-2, the J call TRBJ2-2; 9 bases map to TRBD1. There are 17 residues in the CDR3. J was trimmed by 5 bases and V by 1 base; bases with no gene match: 8. CDR1 SGHTA and CDR2 FQGNSA come from the germline V gene. The CDR3 here is CASSLDGDRVGTGELFF. The CDR3 DNA follows: TGTGCCAGCAGCTTAGATGGGGACAGGGTCGGAACCGGGGAGCTGTTTTTT.

This clone was found once. The chain is built from TRBV30 and TRBJ2-5; 7 nucleotides match TRBD2. The CDR3 contains 13 residues. Unmatched junction bases numbered 5, after V lost 5 bases and J lost 2 bases. The germline V gene encodes CDR1 GTSNPN and CDR2 SVGIG (reference sequence). The CDR3 sequence: CAWATSEQETQYF. In DNA, the CDR3 is TGTGCCTGGGCCACTAGCGAACAAGAGACCCAGTACTTC.

V is TRBV7-2 and J is TRBJ2-3; a weak D match, TRBD2 (6 bases). Trimming left V 8 bases short and J 8 bases short, with 17 bases between. This CDR3 contains 13 residues. Looked up from germline, CDR1 is SGHTA and CDR2 is FQGNSA. CDR3 region: CASGGTPTGTQYF. In DNA, the CDR3 is TGTGCCAGCGGCGGGACTCCGACGGGTACGCAGTATTTT.

CDR3 coding DNA: TGTGCCAGCAGCCCGACGACAGGGGGCCTGAACACTGAAGCTTTCTTT. It yields the protein CASSPTTGGLNTEAFF. The rearrangement joins TRBV5-4 to TRBJ1-1, with 10 bases aligning to TRBD1. The CDR3 spans 16 residues. V was pared by 4 bases and J by 0 bases, with 6 bases of the junction left unmatched. Germline V gene sequence: CDR1 SGHNT, CDR2 YYREEE (reference sequence).

The rearrangement joins TRBV4-2 to TRBJ2-1; TRBD2 matches 9 bases. The CDR3 spans 16 residues. The V and J ends lost 0 bases and 4 bases, in that order; junction bases with no gene match: 4. CDR1 and CDR2 (germline): LGHNA, YNFKEQ. This chain's CDR3 is CASSQESSGVYNEQFF. The CDR3 DNA follows: TGTGCCAGCAGCCAAGAATCTAGCGGGGTATACAATGAGCAGTTCTTC.

The chain employs TRBV7-2 and TRBJ2-7, with D perhaps matching TRBD1 or TRBD2 (5 bases each). The V and J ends lost 5 bases and 7 bases respectively, with 15 bases between them. The CDR3 runs 13 residues. Germline V gene data show CDR1 as SGHTA and CDR2 as FQGNSA. CDR3 loop: CASSLGTLREQYV. In DNA, the CDR3 is TGTGCCAGCAGCCTCGGGACCCTCCGGGAGCAGTACGTC.